The text below deals with one T cell receptor beta chain. The sample originates from a study of blood T cell repertoires in COVID-19. Germline CDR1 SGDLS, CDR2 YYNGEE. The CDR3 loop spans 16 amino acids. V gave up 4 bases and J gave up 3 bases, with 19 bases separating them. Patients at the Seattle site were enrolled during active infection and followed longitudinally. Original methodology: Amplification of reference gene primers was used by the study to estimate nucleated cell counts. Profiling relied on immunoSEQ multiplex PCR, and the TCRdb table lists in-frame clones only, not all of them. D and trimming were read from the DNA, whereas the V and J calls and clone size are those reported in that table. The table records over 150,000 clones, 88% of them present only once.

This sequence was found in a man between 50 and 59 years old with COVID-19, enrolled during active disease. The sequenced material came from peripheral blood. The chain links TRBV9 to TRBJ2-5; D perhaps matches TRBD2 (5 bases). CDR3 sequence: CASSPLRVSGKETQYF. DNA of the CDR3: TGTGCCAGCAGCCCACTGAGGGTTTCGGGCAAAGAGACCCAGTACTTC.